These 23 T cell receptor beta chains were sequenced from one sample in a study of human T cells and chemical hapten exposure. The sample's time point: healthy volunteer bleed at 6 weeks. Unfractionated whole blood was the source from which total RNA was extracted. Via MiXCR, TCRdb re-called the RACE reads, giving one row per CDR3 protein. The table records about 70,000 distinct CDR3 sequences, 5.5% to 7.5% of them present only once. Material for sequencing was whole blood. The receptors were gathered from a female donor in good health. Some clones in this sample may be carry-over from other donors' samples.

This clonotype appeared many times. The gene calls are TRBV18 and TRBJ2-1; possibly TRBD2 for D (6 bases). Germline V gives CDR1 KGHSH, CDR2 LQKENI. The CDR3 spans 14 residues. V gave up 3 bases and J gave up 4 bases, with 10 bases separating them. DNA for the CDR3: TGTGCCAGCTCACCCCCCAGCGGGTACAATGAGCAGTTCTTC. Its protein is CASSPPSGYNEQFF.

This clonotype was observed many times. The chain recombines TRBV5-1 with TRBJ2-6; unclear D gene. This CDR3 contains 17 residues. CDR1 SGHRS and CDR2 YFSETQ come from the germline V gene. Trimming stripped 0 bases from V and 4 bases from J, with 14 bases between. The CDR3 DNA is TGCGCCAGCAGCTTGGCATTCCGAACTACAGGGGCCAACGTCCTGACTTTC. This translates into CASSLAFRTTGANVLTF.

This clonotype was counted a few times. This chain uses TRBV28 with TRBJ2-7; TRBD2 matches at 10 bases. Germline CDR1 is MDHEN and CDR2 is SYDVKM. Trimming at V came to 3 bases and at J to 3 bases, leaving 8 bases not matched to a gene. The CDR3 has 16 residues. The CDR3 region is CASSFPAGGPSYEQYF. In DNA, the CDR3 is TGTGCCAGCAGTTTTCCAGCGGGAGGGCCTAGCTACGAGCAGTACTTC.

This clonotype came up many times. A read error may produce the germline difference seen at one junction end. In nucleotides, the CDR3 is TGCAGTGCCCCGACCCGGACAGGCCCTTCGGGGAACTTC. Its translation is CSAPTRTGPSGNF. The genes are TRBV20-1 and TRBJ2-4, with TRBD1 matching over 7 bases. Germline V gene sequence: CDR1 DFQATT, CDR2 SNEGSKA (reference sequence). The CDR3 extends over 13 amino acids.

This clonotype was recorded at least ten times. The CDR3 DNA is TGCAGTGCTAGAGATCAACTGATCTCTGGAAACACCATATATTTT. It yields the protein CSARDQLISGNTIYF. This chain links TRBV20-1 with TRBJ1-3; D remains unclear. Trimming cost V 0 bases and J 0 bases, with 9 bases left between them. Germline V lookup: CDR1 DFQATT, CDR2 SNEGSKA (reference sequence). The CDR3 is 15 amino acids.

A few counts support this clonotype. The chain carries TRBV7-9 and TRBJ2-1, with D perhaps TRBD2 (6 bases). The CDR3 sequence is 14 residues long. The germline gives CDR1 SEHNR, CDR2 FQNEAQ (reference sequence). Trimming left V 5 bases short and J 9 bases short, with 17 bases between. The CDR3 is CASSPGLVEGEQFF. The CDR3 nucleotides read TGTGCCAGCAGCCCCGGACTGGTGGAGGGTGAGCAGTTCTTC.

This clonotype was counted at least ten times. The rearrangement links TRBV6-4 to TRBJ2-1; 9 bases are a match to TRBD2. The CDR3 covers 15 residues. Germline V CDR1 and CDR2: MRHNA, SNTAGT. The trim removed 6 bases at V and 8 bases at J, leaving 11 bases unmatched. CDR3 protein: CASSRGSGRWDEQFF. The DNA of the CDR3 is TGTGCCAGCAGCCGGGGCAGCGGGAGGTGGGATGAGCAGTTCTTC.

Ten or more counts support this clonotype. This rearrangement joins TRBV12-3 or TRBV12-4 to TRBJ2-4; 8 nucleotides line up with TRBD1. V was clipped by 2 bases and J by 7 bases; unmatched bases: 4. The CDR3 covers 14 residues. Here the CDR3 DNA reads TGTGCCAGCAGTTTACGGGCAGGGGGCAACATTCAGTACTTC. This encodes CASSLRAGGNIQYF.

This clonotype was observed a handful of times. J is TRBJ2-3 and V is TRBV5-6; D may be TRBD1 (5 bases). The CDR3 covers 16 residues. The germline V and J ends were trimmed by 0 bases and 2 bases, with 13 bases remaining between them. CDR1 SGHDT and CDR2 YYEEEE come from the germline V gene. The CDR3 loop reads CASSLAAGIPTDTQYF. In nucleotides, the CDR3 is TGTGCCAGCAGCTTGGCCGCAGGGATCCCCACAGATACGCAGTATTTT.

This clonotype was observed many times. The rearrangement joins TRBV5-1 to TRBJ1-4; unclear D gene. Per the germline V gene, CDR1 is SGHRS and CDR2 is YFSETQ. V shed 3 bases and J shed 0 bases, with 6 bases lying between them. This CDR3 has 14 amino acids. CDR3 nucleotide sequence: TGCGCCAGCAGCTCACTTGCAACTAATGAAAAACTGTTTTTT. This gives the protein CASSSLATNEKLFF.

This clonotype was found many times. The chain uses TRBV7-2 and TRBJ2-5; D unresolved. Germline V gives CDR1 SGHTA, CDR2 FQGNSA. V was clipped by 4 bases and J by 7 bases, with 7 bases between them. This CDR3 contains 11 residues. DNA of the CDR3: TGTGCCAGCAGCTCCCGTGGGACCCAGTACTTC. Protein sequence: CASSSRGTQYF.

This clonotype came up many times. The chain employs TRBV20-1 and TRBJ2-2; a weak D match, TRBD2 (5 bases). Germline V gene data show CDR1 as DFQATT and CDR2 as SNEGSKA (reference sequence). The CDR3 extends over 12 amino acids. The V gene lost 0 bases and the J gene lost 7 bases, with 6 bases spanning the gap. CDR3 sequence (DNA): TGCAGTGCTAGAGATGCGGGCGGGGAGCTGTTTTTT. Translating it yields CSARDAGGELFF.

This clonotype was counted ten times or more. The chain joins TRBV9 to TRBJ2-1; TRBD1 matches at 11 bases. From germline, CDR1 is SGDLS and CDR2 YYNGEE. The CDR3 totals 14 residues. V shed 3 bases, J shed 6 bases, and the junction held 2 bases outside the gene matches. The CDR3 DNA sequence: TGTGCCAGCAGCGCGGGACAGGGGGTCAATGAGCAGTTCTTC. This sequence encodes CASSAGQGVNEQFF.

In this sample, this clonotype turned up a few times. In nucleotides, the CDR3 is TGCGCCAGCAGCCCGGTGACTAGCGGGTACGAGCAGTACTTC. Protein product: CASSPVTSGYEQYF. The V gene is TRBV5-1, the J gene TRBJ2-7, with 10 bases aligning to TRBD2. The ends lost 4 bases at V and 4 bases at J; junction bases unmatched: 5. Germline CDR1 SGHRS, CDR2 YFSETQ. This CDR3 is built from 14 residues.

At least ten counts were recorded for this clonotype. This sequence joins TRBV28 and TRBJ2-5; 10 bases match TRBD1. There are 16 residues in the CDR3. Trimming removed 2 bases from V and 4 bases from J; junction bases left unmatched: 7. CDR1 and CDR2 from the germline V gene are MDHEN and SYDVKM. CDR3 residues: CASSLPGTGARETQYF. In nucleotides, the CDR3 is TGTGCCAGCAGTTTACCTGGGACAGGGGCCCGAGAGACCCAGTACTTC.

This clonotype was recorded many times. The chain carries TRBV3-1 and TRBJ2-3; D is ambiguous. The CDR3 totals 14 residues. Germline V gene sequence: CDR1 LGHDT, CDR2 YNNKEL (reference sequence). V was cut by 4 bases and J by 5 bases, with 13 bases left in between. The CDR3, as DNA: TGTGCCAGCAGCCTTCCGGATCTAAAAGATACGCAGTATTTT. It specifies CASSLPDLKDTQYF.

This clonotype has just a few counts. The V and J genes are TRBV20-1 and TRBJ1-5; 7 nucleotides agree with TRBD1. This CDR3 is 15 amino acids long. The J segment lost 2 bases and the V segment lost 6 bases, leaving 10 bases of the junction unmatched. The germline V gene has CDR1 DFQATT and CDR2 SNEGSKA (reference sequence). This CDR3 is CSAGDSFVGNQPQHF. The DNA for the CDR3 is TGCAGTGCGGGGGACAGCTTTGTAGGCAATCAGCCCCAGCATTTT.

V usage is TRBV2 and J usage is TRBJ2-6; weak D call: TRBD1 (5 bases). Germline V lookup: CDR1 SNHLY, CDR2 FYNNEI. Trimming stripped 10 bases from V and 0 bases from J, with 10 bases between. The CDR3 has 14 amino acids. CDR3 sequence reads: CAKSDNSGANVLTF. CDR3 bases: TGTGCCAAATCGGACAACTCTGGGGCCAACGTCCTGACTTTC.

At least ten counts were recorded for this clonotype. The chain combines TRBV7-2 with TRBJ2-3; 11 nucleotides align to TRBD2. CDR3 length: 17 residues. The germline V gene has CDR1 SGHTA and CDR2 FQGNSA. J lost 0 bases, V lost 5 bases, and 7 bases had no gene match. CDR3 coding DNA: TGTGCCAGCAGCCCGTGGACTAGCGGGTCTAGCACAGATACGCAGTATTTT. Translating it yields CASSPWTSGSSTDTQYF.

In its sample, this clonotype was seen many times. The V gene is TRBV6-6, the J gene TRBJ1-3; TRBD1 might be the D (5 bases). The ends were cut back, 4 bases at V and 0 bases at J, with 10 bases in the middle. This CDR3 comprises 15 residues. From germline, CDR1 is MNHNY and CDR2 SVGAGI (reference sequence). The CDR3 sequence is CASSSGGISGNTIYF. CDR3 in DNA: TGTGCCAGCAGTTCCGGGGGGATCTCTGGAAACACCATATATTTT.

This clonotype was picked up many times. The V gene is TRBV20-1, the J gene TRBJ1-5; no clear D. This CDR3 has 12 residues. Germline CDR1 is DFQATT and CDR2 is SNEGSKA (reference sequence). Trimming left V 1 base short and J 2 bases short, with 3 bases between. DNA of the CDR3: TGCAGTGCTAGAGGAGGCAATCAGCCCCAGCATTTT. It codes for CSARGGNQPQHF.

V usage is TRBV6-2 or TRBV6-3 and J usage is TRBJ2-1; 14 bases are shared with TRBD2. CDR1 is MNHEY and CDR2 is SVGEGT in the germline V gene. V dropped 0 bases and J dropped 8; count of bases not matched to a gene: 3. The CDR3 is 16 amino acids. CDR3 sequence (DNA): TGTGCCAGCAGTTACTCCGGGACTAGCGGGAGTGATGAGCAGTTCTTC. Its protein is CASSYSGTSGSDEQFF.

The chain links TRBV28 to TRBJ1-4, with unresolved D. CDR1 is MDHEN and CDR2 is SYDVKM in the germline V gene. The CDR3 has 16 amino acids. Trimming removed 4 bases at V and 8 bases at J, with 20 bases between. CDR3 residues: CASSSPLTGIREKLFF. DNA of the CDR3: TGTGCCAGCAGTTCCCCTCTTACGGGAATCAGGGAAAAACTGTTTTTT. Supplemented by reference TRBV28 and TRBJ1-4, the full variable domain reads DVKVTQSSRYLVKRTGEKVFLECVQDMDHENMFWYRQDPGLGLRLIYFSYDVKMKEKGDIPEGYSVSREKKERFSLILESASTNQTSMYLCASSSPLTGIREKLFFGSGTQLSVL.